Given below is one T cell receptor (beta chain) in context. This could be a read error, since a much larger clone is one nucleotide away. The data were taken from a study of tumor-infiltrating lymphocytes in primary liver carcinoma. For each extraction, RNA and DNA were obtained together from 20-30 mg of unsorted bulk tissue. These patients lived with chronic HBV infection and had never been treated. Every one of the tumor samples had a viable tumor cell content above 75%. CDR1 is SQVTM and CDR2 is ANQGSEA in the germline V gene. Trimming removed 7 bases from V and 5 bases from J; junction bases left unmatched: 6. The CDR3 loop spans 14 amino acids. cDNA specific to TCR beta was made from 500 ng of total RNA, with a constant-region primer employed for priming. The TCR beta library was amplified through three nested multiplex PCR rounds in a modified ARM-PCR procedure. PCR rounds one and two used TRBV1-TRBV30 forward primers with a C-beta reverse primer for around 9 cycles each. One entry per CDR3 protein results from TCRdb running MiXCR on the multiplex PCR reads. The table shows some 100,000 distinct CDR3 sequences, with around 66% occurring only once.

The sequence was collected from a woman aged 60-70 years with primary liver carcinoma and hepatitis B virus infection. The sequenced material came from liver tumor tissue from sampling region 2. The subset here: tumor region T2, inferior pole. The J gene is TRBJ2-3, the V gene TRBV29-1; 13 nucleotides align to TRBD2. This CDR3 reads CSAGLAGVVDTQYF. Written as DNA, the CDR3 is TGCAGCGCCGGACTAGCGGGAGTGGTAGATACGCAGTATTTT.